This T cell receptor beta chain originates from a study of blood T cells in healthy people across ages. Study-wide points: Naive CD4+ cells and diversity were both higher in long-lived donors than in aged donors.

The sample holds many counts of this clonotype. What it binds is not known. A second PCR, run for roughly 7 to 11 cycles, used a sample-barcoded 5' primer plus a J-beta primer mix. A template-switch adaptor that had 12 random nucleotides put a tag on each cDNA molecule. Via MiXCR, TCRdb re-called the 5' RACE reads, giving one row per CDR3 protein. The table includes about 970,000 distinct CDR3 sequences, roughly 50% detected once. The CDR3 extends over 16 amino acids. The V segment lost 5 bases and the J segment 2 bases; nucleotides outside the gene matches: 10. The germline CDR1 and CDR2 sequences are SGHTA and FQGNSA.

Sequenced material: blood. This TCR was sampled from an older woman in good health. The V and J genes are TRBV7-2 and TRBJ2-7, with 9 positions matching TRBD1. The CDR3 DNA reads as TGTGCCAGCAGCACGATCCGGACAGGGGTTACCTACGAGCAGTACTTC. Translation: CASSTIRTGVTYEQYF.